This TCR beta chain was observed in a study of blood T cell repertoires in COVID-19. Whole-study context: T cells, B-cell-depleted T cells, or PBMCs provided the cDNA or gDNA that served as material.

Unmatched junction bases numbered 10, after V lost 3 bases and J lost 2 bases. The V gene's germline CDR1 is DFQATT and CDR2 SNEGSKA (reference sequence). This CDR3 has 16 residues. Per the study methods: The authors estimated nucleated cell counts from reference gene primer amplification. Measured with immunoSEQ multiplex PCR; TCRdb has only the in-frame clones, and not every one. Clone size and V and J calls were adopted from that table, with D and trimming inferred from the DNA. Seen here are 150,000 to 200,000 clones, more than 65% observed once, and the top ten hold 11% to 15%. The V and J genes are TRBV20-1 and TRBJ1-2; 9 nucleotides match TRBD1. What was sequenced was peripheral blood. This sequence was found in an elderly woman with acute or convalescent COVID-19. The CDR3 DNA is TGCAGTGCTAGTCAACCCGGGACAGGGAAAAACTATGGCTACACCTTC. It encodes CSASQPGTGKNYGYTF.